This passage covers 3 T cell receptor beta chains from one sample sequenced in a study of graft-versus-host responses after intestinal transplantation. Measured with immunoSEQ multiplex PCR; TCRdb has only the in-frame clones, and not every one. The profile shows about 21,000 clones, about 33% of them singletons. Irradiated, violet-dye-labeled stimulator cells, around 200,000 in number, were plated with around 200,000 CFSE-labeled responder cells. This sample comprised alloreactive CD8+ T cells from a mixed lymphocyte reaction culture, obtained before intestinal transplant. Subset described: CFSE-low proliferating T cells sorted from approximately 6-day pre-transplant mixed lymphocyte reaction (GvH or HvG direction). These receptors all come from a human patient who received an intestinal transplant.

The CDR3 coding sequence is TGTGCCAGCAGTTACGGACAGTACACCGGGGAGCTGTTTTTT. Protein product: CASSYGQYTGELFF. The chain couples TRBV6-9 to TRBJ2-2; perhaps TRBD1 as D (6 bases). V was clipped by 3 bases and J by 3 bases, with 8 bases between them. The CDR3 runs 14 residues. Germline V gene lookup returns CDR1 MNHGY and CDR2 SVAAGI.

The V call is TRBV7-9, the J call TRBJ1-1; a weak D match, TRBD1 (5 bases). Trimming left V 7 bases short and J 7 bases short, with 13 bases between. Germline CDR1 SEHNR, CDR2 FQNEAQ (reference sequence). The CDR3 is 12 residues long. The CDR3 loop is CASIGAGSEAFF. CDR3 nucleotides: TGTGCCAGCATCGGGGCGGGGAGTGAAGCTTTCTTT.

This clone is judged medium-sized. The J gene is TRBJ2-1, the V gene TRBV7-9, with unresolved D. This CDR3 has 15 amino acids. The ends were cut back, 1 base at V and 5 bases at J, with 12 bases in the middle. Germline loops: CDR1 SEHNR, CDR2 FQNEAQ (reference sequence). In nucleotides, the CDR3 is TGTGCCAGCAGCTTAGTATTAGGCGGAGACAATGAGCAGTTCTTC. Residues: CASSLVLGGDNEQFF.